This entry lists 23 T cell receptor beta chains sequenced from one sample in a study of vaccination and CD4 T cells after COVID-19. Described treatment: approximately nine-day PBMC culture with coronavirus spike peptide pools or control peptides (ViraFEST assay). The unexposed donor provided CD4+ T cells, which were taken before the COVID-19 pandemic (2011-2018). No cognate antigen is known for these TCRs. Sequenced with the Oncomine TCR Beta short-read assay was DNA taken from cultured CD4+ T cells. TCRdb fed the PCR reads into MiXCR, producing one record per CDR3 protein. The profile shows about 8,300 distinct CDR3 sequences, around 35% of them singletons. Material for sequencing was CD4+ T cells from blood, cultured in vitro. These receptors were taken from a human donor in good health.

This clonotype has only one observation. The V gene is TRBV9, the J gene TRBJ1-1, with D perhaps matching TRBD1 (5 bases). Looked up from germline, CDR1 is SGDLS and CDR2 is YYNGEE. V lost 2 bases to trimming and J lost 0 bases, with 11 bases between them. CDR3 length: 15 amino acids. The CDR3, as DNA: TGTGCCAGCAGCGTTGGGGGACTGCTGAACACTGAAGCTTTCTTT. Its protein is CASSVGGLLNTEAFF.

This clonotype was seen only a few times. As DNA, the CDR3 is TGTGCCAGCGGGAGTTTAAGTGGCTACACCTTC. Protein: CASGSLSGYTF. The chain couples TRBV19 to TRBJ1-2; D gene uncertain. The CDR3 spans 11 residues. Germline V lookup: CDR1 LNHDA, CDR2 SQIVND (reference sequence). Trimming pared 9 bases from V and 7 bases from J, leaving 12 bases between.

This chain connects TRBV20-1 to TRBJ1-1; D ambiguous. The CDR3 contains 12 residues. Germline CDR1 and CDR2: DFQATT and SNEGSKA (reference sequence). V dropped 5 bases and J dropped 3 bases, with 10 bases sitting between them. CDR3 bases: TGCAGTGCTCCCGCGTGGTACACTGAAGCTTTCTTT. It is translated as CSAPAWYTEAFF.

This clonotype was seen more than once but under ten times. Mismatch with germline at one junction end may stem from a read error. This chain uses TRBV5-3 with TRBJ1-6, with TRBD1 matching over 8 bases. TRBV5-3 is an ORF for which the function is uncertain. CDR3 length: 18 residues. CDR3 loop: CASSLVDLRTGIGTPLHF. As DNA, the CDR3 is TGTGCCAGCAGCTTGGTCGACCTCCGGACAGGGATCGGTACACCCCTCCACTTT.

This clonotype was detected only a few times. The V call is TRBV9, the J call TRBJ1-2; possible D gene TRBD1, 5 bases. The CDR3 runs 12 residues. CDR1 is SGDLS, CDR2 YYNGEE, per germline. Between the trimmed V and J ends, which lost 4 bases and 4 bases, there was a span of 8 bases. The CDR3 nucleotides read TGTGCCAGCAGCCCCGGGGGCTATGGCTACACCTTC. It is translated as CASSPGGYGYTF. The entire variable domain, with the rest obtained from reference TRBV9 and TRBJ1-2, is as follows: DSGVTQTPKHLITATGQRVTLRCSPRSGDLSVYWYQQSLDQGLQFLIQYYNGEERAKGNILERFSAQQFPDLHSELNLSSLELGDSALYFCASSPGGYGYTFGSGTRLTVV.

This sequence joins TRBV9 and TRBJ1-2; D gene uncertain. The V end lost 4 bases, the J end lost 9 bases, and 13 bases lay between the germline ends. This CDR3 has 12 residues. Germline CDR1 reads SGDLS; CDR2 reads YYNGEE. The CDR3, as DNA: TGTGCCAGCAGCTCTGGCCCACGAAGCTACACCTTC. The encoded protein is CASSSGPRSYTF.

The V call is TRBV19, the J call TRBJ1-2; tentatively, D is TRBD1 (5 bases). Trimming took off 6 bases at V and 4 bases at J, with 18 bases between the two ends. The germline V gene encodes CDR1 LNHDA and CDR2 SQIVND (reference sequence). The CDR3 length is 15 residues. The chain's CDR3 is CASSFRDSHLYGYTF. CDR3 bases: TGTGCCAGTAGCTTTCGTGACAGTCATCTCTATGGCTACACCTTC.

V is TRBV10-1 and J is TRBJ1-1, with unresolved D. CDR1 is WNHNN and CDR2 is SYGVQD in the germline V gene (reference sequence). The CDR3 has 13 residues. The V end lost 5 bases, the J end lost 1 base, and 8 bases lay between the germline ends. The CDR3 reads CASSSGRNTEAFF. CDR3 nucleotide sequence: TGCGCCAGCAGTAGCGGGAGGAACACTGAAGCTTTCTTT.

As to this clonotype: Germline is not matched at one junction end, which may reflect a read error. The chain uses TRBV7-7 and TRBJ2-5, with 8 bases identical to TRBD1. The CDR3 covers 15 residues. CDR1 SSHAT and CDR2 FNYEAQ come from the germline V gene (reference sequence). DNA of the CDR3: TGTGCTAGCAGCTCCAACAGGGGGGACCAAGGAACCCAGTACTTC. This sequence encodes CASSSNRGDQGTQYF.

V is TRBV7-3 and J is TRBJ2-5, with 10 positions matching TRBD2. This CDR3 region has 15 residues. J lost 5 bases, V lost 2 bases, and 5 bases had no gene match. CDR1 is SGHTA, CDR2 FQGTGA, per germline. The CDR3 protein is CASSLRSGGAETQYF. The DNA for the CDR3 is TGTGCCAGCAGCTTACGAAGCGGGGGGGCGGAGACCCAGTACTTC.

The chain has TRBV6-1 and TRBJ1-2, with D unresolved. The CDR3 extends over 15 amino acids. Germline assignment: CDR1 MNHNS and CDR2 SASEGT. The V and J ends lost 10 bases and 0 bases respectively, with 18 bases between them. CDR3 loop: CATSPQLLANYGYTF. As DNA, the CDR3 is TGTGCCACCAGCCCACAACTTCTAGCTAACTATGGCTACACCTTC.

The rearrangement uses TRBV6-5 and TRBJ1-1; D is ambiguous. The CDR3 has 15 residues. V was cut by 4 bases and J by 0 bases, with 12 bases left in between. Per germline, CDR1 MNHEY and CDR2 SVGAGI. The CDR3, as DNA: TGTGCCAGCAGTTGGAATCCGAGTGTGAACACTGAAGCTTTCTTT. Its protein is CASSWNPSVNTEAFF.

This clonotype has more than one count but fewer than ten. Written as DNA, the CDR3 is TGCAGTGCTAGTCGAGCGGAACAGGGAGCGTACGAGCAGTACTTC. This sequence encodes CSASRAEQGAYEQYF. J is TRBJ2-7 and V is TRBV20-1, with D perhaps TRBD1 (6 bases). Looked up from germline, CDR1 is DFQATT and CDR2 is SNEGSKA (reference sequence). V gave up 3 bases and J gave up 4 bases, with 19 bases separating them. The length of the CDR3 is 15 residues.

This clonotype was detected only a few times. The V and J genes are TRBV7-8 and TRBJ2-3; tentatively, D is TRBD1 (5 bases). The ends were cut back, 2 bases at V and 2 bases at J, with 11 bases in the middle. The CDR3 contains 15 residues. Germline V gene data show CDR1 as SGHVS and CDR2 as FQNEAQ. CDR3 protein: CASSLLRGPTDTQYF. Here the CDR3 DNA reads TGTGCCAGCAGCTTACTTAGGGGCCCCACAGATACGCAGTATTTT.

This chain connects TRBV20-1 to TRBJ1-1, with a possible D match to TRBD1 (5 bases). Germline V lookup: CDR1 DFQATT, CDR2 SNEGSKA (reference sequence). Trimming removed 5 bases at V and 3 bases at J, with 10 bases between. CDR3 length: 12 amino acids. CDR3 coding DNA: TGCAGTGCTGGGACGTACTACACTGAAGCTTTCTTT. It translates to CSAGTYYTEAFF.

This clonotype was observed a handful of times. V gene TRBV19 combines with J gene TRBJ1-2; D might be TRBD1 (5 bases). Trimming stripped 3 bases from V and 7 bases from J, with 15 bases between. The CDR3 covers 14 residues. The germline V gene has CDR1 LNHDA and CDR2 SQIVND (reference sequence). The CDR3: CASSIAGGNSGYTF. CDR3 DNA: TGTGCCAGTAGTATTGCGGGGGGAAACAGTGGCTACACCTTC. Filled out from reference TRBV19 and TRBJ1-2, the complete variable domain reads DGGITQSPKYLFRKEGQNVTLSCEQNLNHDAMYWYRQDPGQGLRLIYYSQIVNDFQKGDIAEGYSVSREKKESFPLTVTSAQKNPTAFYLCASSIAGGNSGYTFGSGTRLTVV.

The chain couples TRBV6-4 to TRBJ2-1; D perhaps matches TRBD2 (6 bases). Trimming removed 3 bases at V and 5 bases at J, with 14 bases between. CDR3 length: 15 residues. Germline V gene lookup returns CDR1 MRHNA and CDR2 SNTAGT. Written as DNA, the CDR3 is TGTGCCAGCAGTGAGGGTTTGGAGGGTCACAATGAGCAGTTCTTC. Its protein is CASSEGLEGHNEQFF.

The V gene is TRBV5-4, the J gene TRBJ1-2; TRBD1 agrees at 7 bases. Germline V lookup: CDR1 SGHNT, CDR2 YYREEE (reference sequence). The CDR3 runs to 15 residues. After removal of 0 bases from V and 7 bases from J, the junction contained 9 bases not matched to a gene. CDR3 nucleotide sequence: TGTGCCAGCAGCTTGGAGGGCAGGGGGAGCGGTGGCTACACCTTC. It codes for CASSLEGRGSGGYTF.

V is TRBV25-1 and J is TRBJ1-3; possible D gene TRBD1, 5 bases. The CDR3 covers 13 residues. The germline V and J ends were trimmed by 3 bases and 6 bases, with 9 bases remaining between them. Germline loops: CDR1 MGHDK, CDR2 SYGVNS. CDR3 nucleotides: TGTGCCAGCAGTGAGGGGGGGATAAACACCATATATTTT. Its translation is CASSEGGINTIYF. The full variable domain, rest sourced from reference TRBV25-1 and TRBJ1-3, is EADIYQTPRYLVIGTGKKITLECSQTMGHDKMYWYQQDPGMELHLIHYSYGVNSTEKGDLSSESTVSRIRTEHFPLTLESARPSHTSQYLCASSEGGINTIYFGEGSWLTVV.

The chain uses TRBV11-2 and TRBJ1-6; D not resolved. This CDR3 is built from 13 residues. The V end lost 0 bases, the J end lost 7 bases, and 4 bases lay between the germline ends. Germline V gives CDR1 SGHAT, CDR2 FQNNGV. CDR3 nucleotides: TGTGCCAGCAGCTTAGAGCTGAATTCACCCCTCCACTTT. Encoded protein: CASSLELNSPLHF.

This clonotype was seen a few times. The chain recombines TRBV20-1 with TRBJ1-1; 7 bases line up with TRBD1. There are 14 residues in the CDR3. J lost 2 bases, V lost 6 bases, and 9 bases had no gene match. Germline-derived CDR1 and CDR2 are DFQATT and SNEGSKA (reference sequence). This CDR3 reads CSALPRQGNTEAFF. CDR3 nucleotides: TGCAGTGCCCTACCCCGACAGGGTAACACTGAAGCTTTCTTT.

V is TRBV28 and J is TRBJ2-3; D unresolved. Germline CDR1 reads MDHEN; CDR2 reads SYDVKM. V was clipped by 3 bases and J by 2 bases, with 6 bases between them. The CDR3 is 13 amino acids. The CDR3 spells CASSFLLTDTQYF. The CDR3, as DNA: TGTGCCAGCAGTTTTTTGCTCACAGATACGCAGTATTTT.

The chain couples TRBV19 to TRBJ1-1; D uncertain. CDR3 length: 17 amino acids. The ends were cut back, 2 bases at V and 2 bases at J, with 18 bases in the middle. Germline V gene sequence: CDR1 LNHDA, CDR2 SQIVND (reference sequence). The CDR3: CASSISALRLGNTEAFF. CDR3 DNA: TGTGCCAGTAGTATAAGCGCTCTCCGCCTAGGAAACACTGAAGCTTTCTTT. The full variable domain, with the rest looked up from reference TRBV19 and TRBJ1-1, is DGGITQSPKYLFRKEGQNVTLSCEQNLNHDAMYWYRQDPGQGLRLIYYSQIVNDFQKGDIAEGYSVSREKKESFPLTVTSAQKNPTAFYLCASSISALRLGNTEAFFGQGTRLTVV.